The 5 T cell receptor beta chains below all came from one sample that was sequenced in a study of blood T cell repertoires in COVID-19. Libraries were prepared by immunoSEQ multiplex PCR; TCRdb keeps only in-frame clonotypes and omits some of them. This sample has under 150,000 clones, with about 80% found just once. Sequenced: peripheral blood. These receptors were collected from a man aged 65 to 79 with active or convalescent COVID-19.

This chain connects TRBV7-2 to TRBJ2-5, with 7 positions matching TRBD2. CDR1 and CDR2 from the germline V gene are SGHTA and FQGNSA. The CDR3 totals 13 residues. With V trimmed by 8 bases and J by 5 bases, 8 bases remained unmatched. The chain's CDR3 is CASARGGIETQYF. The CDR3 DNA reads TGTGCCAGCGCTCGGGGAGGGATCGAGACCCAGTACTTC.

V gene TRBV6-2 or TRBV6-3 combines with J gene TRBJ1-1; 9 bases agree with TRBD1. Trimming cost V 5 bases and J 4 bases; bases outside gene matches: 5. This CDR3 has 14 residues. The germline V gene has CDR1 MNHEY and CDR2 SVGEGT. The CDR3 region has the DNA TGTGCCAGCAGTAAGACAGGGGGTGGCACTGAAGCTTTCTTT. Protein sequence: CASSKTGGGTEAFF.

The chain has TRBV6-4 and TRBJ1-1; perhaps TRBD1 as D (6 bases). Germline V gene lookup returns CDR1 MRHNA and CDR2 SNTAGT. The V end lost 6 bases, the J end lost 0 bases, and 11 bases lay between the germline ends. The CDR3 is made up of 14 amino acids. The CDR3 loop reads CASRTGGLNTEAFF. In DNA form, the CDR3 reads TGTGCCAGCAGAACTGGGGGCCTGAACACTGAAGCTTTCTTT.

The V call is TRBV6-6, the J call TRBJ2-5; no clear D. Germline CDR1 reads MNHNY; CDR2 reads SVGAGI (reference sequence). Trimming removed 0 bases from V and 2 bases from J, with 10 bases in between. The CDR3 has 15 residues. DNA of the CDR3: TGTGCCAGCAGTTACTCATCAGAAGTACAAGAGACCCAGTACTTC. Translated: CASSYSSEVQETQYF.

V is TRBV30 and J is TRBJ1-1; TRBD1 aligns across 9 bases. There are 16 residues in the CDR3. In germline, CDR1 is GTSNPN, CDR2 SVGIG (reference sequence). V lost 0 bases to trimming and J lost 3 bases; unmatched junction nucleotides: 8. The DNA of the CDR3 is TGTGCCTGGAGTGTACGACAGGGGGTCGAACACACTGAAGCTTTCTTT. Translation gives CAWSVRQGVEHTEAFF. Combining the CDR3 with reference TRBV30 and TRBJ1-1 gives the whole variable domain SQTIHQWPATLVQPVGSPLSLECTVEGTSNPNLYWYRQAAGRGLQLLFYSVGIGQISSEVPQNLSASRPQDRQFILSSKKLLLSDSGFYLCAWSVRQGVEHTEAFFGQGTRLTVV.